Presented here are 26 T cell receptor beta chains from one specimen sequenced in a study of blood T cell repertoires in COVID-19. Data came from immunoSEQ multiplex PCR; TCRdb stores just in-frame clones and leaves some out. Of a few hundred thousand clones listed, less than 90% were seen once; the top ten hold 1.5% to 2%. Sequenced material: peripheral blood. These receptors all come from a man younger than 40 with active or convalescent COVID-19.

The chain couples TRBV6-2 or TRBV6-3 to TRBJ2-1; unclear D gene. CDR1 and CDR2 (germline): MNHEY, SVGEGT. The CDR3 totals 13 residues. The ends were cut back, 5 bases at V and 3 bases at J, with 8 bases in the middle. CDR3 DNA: TGTGCCAGCAGTCGGTTCTACTACAATGAGCAGTTCTTC. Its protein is CASSRFYYNEQFF.

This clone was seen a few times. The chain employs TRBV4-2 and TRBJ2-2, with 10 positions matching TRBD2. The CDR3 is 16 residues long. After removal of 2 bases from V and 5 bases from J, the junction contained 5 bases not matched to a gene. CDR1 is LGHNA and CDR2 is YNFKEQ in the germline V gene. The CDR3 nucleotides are TGTGCCAGCAGCCAATTTGTAGCGGGAGGAACCGGGGAGCTGTTTTTT. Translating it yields CASSQFVAGGTGELFF.

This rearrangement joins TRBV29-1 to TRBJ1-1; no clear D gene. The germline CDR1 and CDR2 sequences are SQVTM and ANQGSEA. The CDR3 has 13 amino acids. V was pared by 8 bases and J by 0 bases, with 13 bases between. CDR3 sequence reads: CSHTRSMNTEAFF. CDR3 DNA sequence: TGCAGCCACACGAGGAGTATGAACACTGAAGCTTTCTTT.

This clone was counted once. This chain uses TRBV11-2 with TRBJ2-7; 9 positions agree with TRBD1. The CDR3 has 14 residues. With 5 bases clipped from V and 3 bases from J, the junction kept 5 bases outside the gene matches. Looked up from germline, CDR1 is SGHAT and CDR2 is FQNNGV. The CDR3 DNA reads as TGTGCCAGCAGCGAGGGACAGGGTCACTACGAGCAGTACTTC. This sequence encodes CASSEGQGHYEQYF.

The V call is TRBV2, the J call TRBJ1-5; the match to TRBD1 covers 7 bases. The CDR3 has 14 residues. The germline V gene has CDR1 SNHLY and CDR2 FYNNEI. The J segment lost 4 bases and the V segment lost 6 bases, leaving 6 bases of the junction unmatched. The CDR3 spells CASSDRVGNQPQHF. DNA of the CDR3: TGTGCCAGCAGCGACAGGGTAGGAAATCAGCCCCAGCATTTT.

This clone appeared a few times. CDR3 nucleotides: TGTGCCAGCACCCGCGCTAGCGGGGGTAACAATGAGCAGTTCTTC. Its translation: CASTRASGGNNEQFF. The chain uses TRBV6-5 and TRBJ2-1; 10 nucleotides agree with TRBD2. The CDR3 covers 15 residues. In germline, CDR1 is MNHEY, CDR2 SVGAGI. After removal of 7 bases from V and 5 bases from J, the junction contained 8 bases not matched to a gene.

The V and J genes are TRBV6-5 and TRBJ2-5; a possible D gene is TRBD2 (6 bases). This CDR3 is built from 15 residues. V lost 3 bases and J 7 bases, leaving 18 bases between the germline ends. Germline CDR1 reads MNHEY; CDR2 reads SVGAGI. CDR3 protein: CASSYPGEQEWTQYF. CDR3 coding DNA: TGTGCCAGCAGTTATCCGGGGGAACAAGAGTGGACCCAGTACTTC.

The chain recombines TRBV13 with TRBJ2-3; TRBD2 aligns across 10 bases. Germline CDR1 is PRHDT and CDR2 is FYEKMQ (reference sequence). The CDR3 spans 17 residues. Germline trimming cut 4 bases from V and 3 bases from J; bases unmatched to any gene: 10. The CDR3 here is CASSSFVGTSVTDTQYF. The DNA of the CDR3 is TGTGCCAGCAGCTCGTTCGTTGGGACTAGCGTAACAGATACGCAGTATTTT.

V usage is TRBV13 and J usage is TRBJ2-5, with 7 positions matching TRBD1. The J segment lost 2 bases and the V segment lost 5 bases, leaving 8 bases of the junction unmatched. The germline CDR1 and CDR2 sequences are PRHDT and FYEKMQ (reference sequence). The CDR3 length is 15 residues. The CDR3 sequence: CASSETEGAQETQYF. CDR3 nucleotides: TGTGCCAGCAGCGAGACCGAGGGGGCACAAGAGACCCAGTACTTC. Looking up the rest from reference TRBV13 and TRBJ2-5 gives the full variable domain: AAGVIQSPRHLIKEKRETATLKCYPIPRHDTVYWYQQGPGQDPQFLISFYEKMQSDKGSIPDRFSAQQFSDYHSELNMSSLELGDSALYFCASSETEGAQETQYFGPGTRLLVL.

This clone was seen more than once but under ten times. Written as DNA, the CDR3 is TGCGCCAGCAGCTTGGTCAGGGTTGATGAGCAGTTCTTC. Translated: CASSLVRVDEQFF. The V call is TRBV5-1, the J call TRBJ2-1; the D gene is possibly TRBD1 (5 bases). Per germline, CDR1 SGHRS and CDR2 YFSETQ. Deletions cut 0 bases from V and 8 bases from J, with 9 bases between. The length of the CDR3 is 13 residues. Variable domain in full (rest from reference TRBV5-1 and TRBJ2-1): KAGVTQTPRYLIKTRGQQVTLSCSPISGHRSVSWYQQTPGQGLQFLFEYFSETQRNKGNFPGRFSGRQFSNSRSEMNVSTLELGDSALYLCASSLVRVDEQFFGPGTRLTVL.

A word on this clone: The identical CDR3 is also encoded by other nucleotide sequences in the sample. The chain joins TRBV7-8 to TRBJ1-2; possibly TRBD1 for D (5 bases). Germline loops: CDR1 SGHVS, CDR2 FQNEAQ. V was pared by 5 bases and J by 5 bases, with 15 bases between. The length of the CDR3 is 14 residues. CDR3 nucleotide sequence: TGTGCCAGCAGCGGGACGGGGGGAGATTATGGCTACACCTTC. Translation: CASSGTGGDYGYTF.

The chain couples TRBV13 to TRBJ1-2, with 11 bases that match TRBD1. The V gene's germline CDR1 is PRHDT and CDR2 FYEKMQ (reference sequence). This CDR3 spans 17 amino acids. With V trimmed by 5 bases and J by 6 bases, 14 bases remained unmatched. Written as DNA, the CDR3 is TGTGCCAGCAGCAAAAGGACAGGGGGCTCCAGAACTCATGGCTACACCTTC. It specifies CASSKRTGGSRTHGYTF.

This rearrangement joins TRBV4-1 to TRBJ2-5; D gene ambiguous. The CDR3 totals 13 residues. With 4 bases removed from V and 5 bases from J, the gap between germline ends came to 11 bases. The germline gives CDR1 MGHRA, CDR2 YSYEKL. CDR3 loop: CASSPNTIETQYF. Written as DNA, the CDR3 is TGCGCCAGCAGCCCTAACACTATTGAGACCCAGTACTTC.

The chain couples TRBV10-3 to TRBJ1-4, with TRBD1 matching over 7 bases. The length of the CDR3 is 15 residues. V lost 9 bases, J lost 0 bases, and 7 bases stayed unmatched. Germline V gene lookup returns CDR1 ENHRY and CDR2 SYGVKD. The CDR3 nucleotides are TGTGCCATTTCAGGGGGAACTGCAACTAATGAAAAACTGTTTTTT. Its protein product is CAISGGTATNEKLFF.

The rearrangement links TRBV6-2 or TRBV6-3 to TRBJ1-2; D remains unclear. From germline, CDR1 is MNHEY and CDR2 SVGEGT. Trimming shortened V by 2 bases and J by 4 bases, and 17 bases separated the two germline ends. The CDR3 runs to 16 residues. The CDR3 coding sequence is TGTGCCAGCAGTTACCCAGGACGGGGTCGACTCTATGGCTACACCTTC. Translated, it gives CASSYPGRGRLYGYTF.

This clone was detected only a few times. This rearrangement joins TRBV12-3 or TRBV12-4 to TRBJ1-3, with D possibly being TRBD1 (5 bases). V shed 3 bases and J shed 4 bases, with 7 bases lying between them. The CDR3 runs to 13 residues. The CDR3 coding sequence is TGTGCCAGCAGTTTGTCAGGGGGAAACACCATATATTTT. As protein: CASSLSGGNTIYF.

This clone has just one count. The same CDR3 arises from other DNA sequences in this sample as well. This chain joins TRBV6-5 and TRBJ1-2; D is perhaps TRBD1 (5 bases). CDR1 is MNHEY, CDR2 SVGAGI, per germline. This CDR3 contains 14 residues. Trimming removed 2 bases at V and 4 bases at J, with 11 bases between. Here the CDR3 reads CASSYGGGGYGYTF. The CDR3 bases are TGTGCCAGCAGTTACGGCGGGGGGGGCTATGGCTACACCTTC.

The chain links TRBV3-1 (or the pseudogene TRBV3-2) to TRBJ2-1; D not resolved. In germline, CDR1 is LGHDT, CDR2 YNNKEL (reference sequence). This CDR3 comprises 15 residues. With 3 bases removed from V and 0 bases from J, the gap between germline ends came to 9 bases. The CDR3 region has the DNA TGTGCCAGCAGCCAGGGCCTTAGCTCCTACAATGAGCAGTTCTTC. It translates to CASSQGLSSYNEQFF.

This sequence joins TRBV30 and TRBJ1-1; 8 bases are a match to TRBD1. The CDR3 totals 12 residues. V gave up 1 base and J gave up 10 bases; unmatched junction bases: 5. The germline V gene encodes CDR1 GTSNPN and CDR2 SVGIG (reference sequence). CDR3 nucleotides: TGTGCCTGGAGTGCAGGGGGCGAAAGAGCTTTCTTT. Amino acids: CAWSAGGERAFF. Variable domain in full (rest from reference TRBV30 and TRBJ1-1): SQTIHQWPATLVQPVGSPLSLECTVEGTSNPNLYWYRQAAGRGLQLLFYSVGIGQISSEVPQNLSASRPQDRQFILSSKKLLLSDSGFYLCAWSAGGERAFFGQGTRLTVV.

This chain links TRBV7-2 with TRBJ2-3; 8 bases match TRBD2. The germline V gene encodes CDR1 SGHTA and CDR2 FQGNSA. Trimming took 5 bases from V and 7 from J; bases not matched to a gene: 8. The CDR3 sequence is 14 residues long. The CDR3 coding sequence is TGTGCCAGCAGCCCGCGGGGGGAGGAACATACGCAGTATTTT. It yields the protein CASSPRGEEHTQYF.

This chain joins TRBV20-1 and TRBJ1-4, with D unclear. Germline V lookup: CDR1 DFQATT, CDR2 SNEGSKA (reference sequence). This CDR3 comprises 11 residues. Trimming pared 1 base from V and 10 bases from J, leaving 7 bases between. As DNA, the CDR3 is TGCAGTGCTAGAGGCCGGGGAAAACTGTTTTTT. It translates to CSARGRGKLFF.

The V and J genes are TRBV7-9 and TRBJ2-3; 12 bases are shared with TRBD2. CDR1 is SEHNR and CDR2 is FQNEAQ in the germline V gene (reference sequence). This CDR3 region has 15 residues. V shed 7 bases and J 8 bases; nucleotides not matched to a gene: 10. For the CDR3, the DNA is TGTGCCAGCACCCGACTAGCGGGGGAGGAAATTACGCAGTATTTT. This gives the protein CASTRLAGEEITQYF.

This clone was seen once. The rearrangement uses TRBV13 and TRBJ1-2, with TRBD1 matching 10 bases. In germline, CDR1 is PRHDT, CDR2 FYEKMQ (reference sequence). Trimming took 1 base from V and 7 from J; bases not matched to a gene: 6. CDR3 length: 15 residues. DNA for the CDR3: TGTGCCAGCAGCTTAGCAGGGACAGGGGTTAGTGGCTACACCTTC. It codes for CASSLAGTGVSGYTF.

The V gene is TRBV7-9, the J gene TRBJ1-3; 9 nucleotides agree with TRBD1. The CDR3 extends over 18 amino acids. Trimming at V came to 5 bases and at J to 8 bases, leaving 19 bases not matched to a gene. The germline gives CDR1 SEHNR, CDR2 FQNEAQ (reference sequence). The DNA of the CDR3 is TGTGCCAGCAGCGGGTCCGGACAGGGGATCTTCAACTCAGACACCATATATTTT. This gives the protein CASSGSGQGIFNSDTIYF.

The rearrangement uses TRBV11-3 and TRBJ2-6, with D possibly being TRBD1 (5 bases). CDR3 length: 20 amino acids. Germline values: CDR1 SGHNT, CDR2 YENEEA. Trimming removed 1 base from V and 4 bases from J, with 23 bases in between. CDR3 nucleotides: TGTGCCAGCAGCTTAGGCCCGATCGACAGTTCCTCTCTGGGGGCCAACGTCCTGACTTTC. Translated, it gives CASSLGPIDSSSLGANVLTF.

CDR3 sequence reads: CASRRAGGSTDTQYF. CDR3 DNA: TGTGCCAGCCGACGAGCGGGGGGTTCGACAGATACGCAGTATTTT. This chain links TRBV7-9 with TRBJ2-3, with 9 bases that match TRBD2. Per germline, CDR1 SEHNR and CDR2 FQNEAQ (reference sequence). This CDR3 region has 15 residues. The ends lost 8 bases at V and 3 bases at J; junction bases unmatched: 9.